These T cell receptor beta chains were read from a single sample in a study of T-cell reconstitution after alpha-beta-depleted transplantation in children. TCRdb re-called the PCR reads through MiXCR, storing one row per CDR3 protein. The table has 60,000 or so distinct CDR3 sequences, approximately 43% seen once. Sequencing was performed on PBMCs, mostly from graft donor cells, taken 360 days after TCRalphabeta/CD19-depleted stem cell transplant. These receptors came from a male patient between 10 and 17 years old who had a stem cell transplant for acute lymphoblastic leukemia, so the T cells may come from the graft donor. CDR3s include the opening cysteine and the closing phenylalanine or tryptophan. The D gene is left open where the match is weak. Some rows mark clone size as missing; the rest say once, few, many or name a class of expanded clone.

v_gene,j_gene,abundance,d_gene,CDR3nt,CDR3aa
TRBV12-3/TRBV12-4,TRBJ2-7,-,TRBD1,TGTGCCAGCAGGTCGCAGGGGGCATCCTACGAGCAGTACTTC,CASRSQGASYEQYF
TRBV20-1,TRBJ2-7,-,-,TGCAGTGCCCCTCGTAGCGCAACCTACGAGCAGTACTTC,CSAPRSATYEQYF
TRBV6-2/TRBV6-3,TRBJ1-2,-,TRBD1,TGTGCCAGCAGGACAGGGGTAGCTAACTATGGCTACTCCTTC,CASRTGVANYGYSF
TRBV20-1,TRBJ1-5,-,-,TGCAGTGCTAGAGACAGGGATCAGCCCCAGCATTTT,CSARDRDQPQHF
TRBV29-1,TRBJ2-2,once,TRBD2,TGCAGCGTTGAGGGGGCGGGAGGCACCGGGGAGCTGTTTTTT,CSVEGAGGTGELFF
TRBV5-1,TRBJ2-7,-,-,TGCGCCAGCAGCACCGGACACATGCCAGATGTGACTACCTACGAGCAGTACTTC,CASSTGHMPDVTTYEQYF
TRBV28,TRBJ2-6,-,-,TGTGCCAGCAGACGGGCCAACGTCCTGACTTTC,CASRRANVLTF
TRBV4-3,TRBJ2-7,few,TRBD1,TGCGCCAGCAGCCATCTGACGGGGGACAGGGGGTTCTACGAGCAGTACTTC,CASSHLTGDRGFYEQYF
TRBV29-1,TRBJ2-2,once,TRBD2,TGTACAGCGACTATCAGCGGGACCCCGGGCACCGGGGAGCTGTTTTTT,CTATISGTPGTGELFF
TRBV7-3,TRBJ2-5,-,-,TGTGCCAGCAGCTTAACGGGGCGAGCGGGCTGGGAGACCCAGTACTTC,CASSLTGRAGWETQYF
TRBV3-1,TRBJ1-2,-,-,TGTGCCAGCAGCCAAGGAGGGGCCGCCCTCTATGGCTACACCTTC,CASSQGGAALYGYTF
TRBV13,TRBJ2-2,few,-,TGTGCCAGCAGCTTATACAGGAACACCGGGGAGCTGTTTTTT,CASSLYRNTGELFF
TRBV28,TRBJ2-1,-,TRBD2,TGTGCCAGCAGTCGGAGCGGGAGGGGGAACAATGAGCAGTTCTTC,CASSRSGRGNNEQFF
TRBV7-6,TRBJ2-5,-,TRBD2,TGTGCCAGCAGCCGGACTAGTGAAGAGACCCAGTACTTC,CASSRTSEETQYF
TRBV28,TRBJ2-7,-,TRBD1,TGTGCCAGCAGGGGGCCGGGACAGGGGTACGAGCAGTACTTC,CASRGPGQGYEQYF
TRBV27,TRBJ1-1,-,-,TGTGCCAGCACCTATTATTGGGGGAACACTGAAGCTTTCTTT,CASTYYWGNTEAFF
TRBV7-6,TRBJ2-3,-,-,TGTGCCAGCAGCTTAGGACGGGAGTGGACAGATACGCAGTATTTT,CASSLGREWTDTQYF
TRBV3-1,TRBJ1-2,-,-,TGTGCCAGCAGCCCTCTTCGTCAGGGTTATGGCTACACCTTC,CASSPLRQGYGYTF
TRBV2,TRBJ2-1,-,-,TGTGCCAGCAGTGAAGGGAGAACACGGAACAATGAGCAGTTCTTC,CASSEGRTRNNEQFF
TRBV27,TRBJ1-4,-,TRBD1,TGTGCCAGCAGTTTCAGGGGGTGGGATGAAAAACTGTTTTTT,CASSFRGWDEKLFF
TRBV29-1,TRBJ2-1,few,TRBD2,TGCAGCGTTGGCTCTAGAGCGGGAGGGCCTAATGAGCAGTTCTTC,CSVGSRAGGPNEQFF
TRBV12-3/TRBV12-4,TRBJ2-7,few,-,TGTGCCAGCAGTTTCGGGGGATTCTCCTACGAGCAGTACTTC,CASSFGGFSYEQYF
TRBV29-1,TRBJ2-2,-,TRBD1,TGCAGCGGGGGGACAGGGGGCACCGGGGAGCTGTTTTTT,CSGGTGGTGELFF
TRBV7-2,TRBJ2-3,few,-,TGTGCCAGCAGCTTAGTTACTACTAGCACAGATACGCAGTATTTT,CASSLVTTSTDTQYF
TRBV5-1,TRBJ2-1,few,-,TGCGCCAGTGTTCGAGGGAGACCCCCCAATGAGCAGTTCTTC,CASVRGRPPNEQFF
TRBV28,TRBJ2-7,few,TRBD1,TGTGCCAGCAGGAAGTCCGGGACAGGCCATTACGAGCAGTACTTC,CASRKSGTGHYEQYF
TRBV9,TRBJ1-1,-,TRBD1,TGTGCCAGCAGCCCCGACAGGGGGCCGACTGAAGCTTTCTTT,CASSPDRGPTEAFF
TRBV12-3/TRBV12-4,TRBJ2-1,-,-,TGTGCCAGTAGCGCCCGAGGTCCGTCTGATGAGCAGTTCTTC,CASSARGPSDEQFF
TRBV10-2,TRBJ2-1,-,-,TGCGCCAGCAGTGAGTCGGGGGGCTCCTACAATGAGCAGTTCTTC,CASSESGGSYNEQFF
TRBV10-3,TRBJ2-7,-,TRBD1,TGTGCCATCAGGGAGACAGGGGACTACGAGCAGTACTTC,CAIRETGDYEQYF
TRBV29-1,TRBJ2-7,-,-,TGCAGCGTTGAACAAGGGGAGGCGGAGTCCTACGAGCAGTACTTC,CSVEQGEAESYEQYF
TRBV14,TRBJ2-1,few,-,TGTGCCAGCAGCCAATCTGGGAAAGGGCCCAATGAGCAGTTCTTC,CASSQSGKGPNEQFF
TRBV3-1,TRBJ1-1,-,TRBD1,TGTGCCAGCAGCCAAAGGGAGGGGGCTGGGGCTTTCTTT,CASSQREGAGAFF
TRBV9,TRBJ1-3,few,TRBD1,TGTGCCAGCAGCTTCGGACAGGGGATGGCAGGAAACACCATATATTTT,CASSFGQGMAGNTIYF